The 27 T cell receptor beta chains reported below all come from one sample, sequenced in a study of T-cell reconstitution after alpha-beta-depleted transplantation in children. As it was prepared, the TCRbeta library received unique molecular identifiers. TCRdb reprocessed the PCR reads with MiXCR, giving one entry per CDR3 protein. The data hold more than 200,000 distinct CDR3 sequences, with approximately 9.7% observed a single time. Sequencing was performed on PBMCs from the stem cell graft donor, taken from the stem cell graft. The source of these receptors is a human donor who donated a stem cell graft to a child with SCID.

This clonotype was recorded at least ten times. The V call is TRBV5-1, the J call TRBJ2-5, with D perhaps being TRBD1 or TRBD2 (6 bases each). The CDR3 totals 16 residues. Germline CDR1 reads SGHRS; CDR2 reads YFSETQ. The V gene lost 0 bases and the J gene lost 5 bases, with 17 bases spanning the gap. CDR3 DNA: TGCGCCAGCAGCTTGGATCCGTGGGGGGCTCAGGAGACCCAGTACTTC. Protein product: CASSLDPWGAQETQYF.

This chain links TRBV5-1 with TRBJ2-5; TRBD2 aligns across 11 bases. Germline CDR1 is SGHRS and CDR2 is YFSETQ. This CDR3 has 16 residues. J lost 5 bases, V lost 3 bases, and 9 bases had no gene match. The CDR3 region has the DNA TGCGCCAGCAGCTCCCGGACTAGCGGGTCTGGGGAGACCCAGTACTTC. Its translation is CASSSRTSGSGETQYF.

This clonotype appeared many times. The V and J genes are TRBV6-5 and TRBJ2-2; perhaps TRBD2 as D (6 bases). V lost 6 bases and J lost 4, with 9 bases in between. The CDR3 is made up of 13 amino acids. Per germline, CDR1 MNHEY and CDR2 SVGAGI. DNA of the CDR3: TGTGCCAGCAGACTCGGGGGCACCGGGGAGCTGTTTTTT. As protein: CASRLGGTGELFF.

This clonotype was detected only a few times. The chain links TRBV7-2 to TRBJ2-3; the match to TRBD2 covers 14 bases. With V trimmed by 3 bases and J by 2 bases, 4 bases remained unmatched. CDR1 is SGHTA and CDR2 is FQGNSA in the germline V gene. The CDR3 runs 17 residues. The CDR3 sequence: CASSFGTSGGPTDTQYF. The CDR3 region has the DNA TGTGCCAGCAGCTTTGGGACTAGCGGGGGACCCACAGATACGCAGTATTTT.

This clonotype was recorded at least ten times. This chain uses TRBV5-1 with TRBJ1-3; TRBD1 might be the D (5 bases). CDR1 and CDR2 (germline): SGHRS, YFSETQ. The CDR3 contains 16 residues. V lost 1 base and J 0 bases, leaving 11 bases between the germline ends. The CDR3 protein is CASSLFAGFSGNTIYF. The CDR3 DNA sequence: TGCGCCAGCAGCTTGTTCGCAGGGTTCTCTGGAAACACCATATATTTT.

In its sample, this clonotype was seen a few times. The chain links TRBV7-9 to TRBJ1-4; D is unresolved. V lost 5 bases and J lost 8, with 9 bases in between. This CDR3 region has 12 residues. Germline V gene lookup returns CDR1 SEHNR and CDR2 FQNEAQ (reference sequence). CDR3 sequence: CASSPDPEKLFF. The CDR3 coding sequence is TGTGCCAGCAGCCCAGACCCGGAAAAACTGTTTTTT.

This clonotype was detected many times. J is TRBJ2-1 and V is TRBV11-2, with D possibly being TRBD1 (6 bases). CDR1 is SGHAT, CDR2 FQNNGV, per germline. The CDR3 is 14 residues long. V was cut by 1 base and J by 5 bases, with 9 bases left in between. CDR3 bases: TGTGCCAGCAGCTTAGGGACAGCCAACAATGAGCAGTTCTTC. This gives the protein CASSLGTANNEQFF. Looking up the rest from reference TRBV11-2 and TRBJ2-1 gives the full variable domain: EAGVAQSPRYKIIEKRQSVAFWCNPISGHATLYWYQQILGQGPKLLIQFQNNGVVDDSQLPKDRFSAERLKGVDSTLKIQPAKLEDSAVYLCASSLGTANNEQFFGPGTRLTVL.

The CDR3 region has the DNA TGCAGTGGGGCGGGAAAGGCTCAATCAGGCACCGGGGAGCTGTTTTTT. Translation gives CSGAGKAQSGTGELFF. The chain links TRBV20-1 to TRBJ2-2; possibly TRBD2 for D (6 bases). V lost 7 bases, J lost 4 bases, and 22 bases lay in between. Germline V gene data show CDR1 as DFQATT and CDR2 as SNEGSKA (reference sequence). The CDR3 loop spans 16 amino acids.

This clonotype was observed at least ten times. The DNA for the CDR3 is TGCGCCAGCAGCTCGGTGACAGTGGGAAACACCGGGGAGCTGTTTTTT. This translates into CASSSVTVGNTGELFF. The chain employs TRBV5-1 and TRBJ2-2, with D possibly matching TRBD1 (5 bases). CDR3 length: 16 amino acids. V dropped 3 bases and J dropped 2 bases, with 14 bases sitting between them. In germline, CDR1 is SGHRS, CDR2 YFSETQ.

This clonotype was detected ten times or more. The chain joins TRBV7-9 to TRBJ2-1; D may correspond to TRBD1 or TRBD2 (6 bases each). V gave up 1 base and J gave up 5 bases, with 15 bases separating them. This CDR3 contains 16 residues. From germline, CDR1 is SEHNR and CDR2 FQNEAQ (reference sequence). The CDR3 protein is CASSLGGGQRHNEQFF. CDR3 in DNA: TGTGCCAGCAGCTTAGGTGGGGGGCAGCGGCACAATGAGCAGTTCTTC.

Ten or more counts support this clonotype. This chain uses TRBV9 with TRBJ2-7; 11 bases are a match to TRBD2. CDR1 and CDR2 from the germline V gene are SGDLS and YYNGEE. The CDR3 length is 15 residues. Trimming at V came to 4 bases and at J to 5 bases, leaving 8 bases not matched to a gene. CDR3 sequence reads: CASSSLAGGLNEQYF. The CDR3 DNA follows: TGTGCCAGCAGCTCCCTAGCGGGGGGACTCAACGAGCAGTACTTC.

The chain couples TRBV28 to TRBJ2-6; 9 positions agree with TRBD1. V dropped 6 bases and J dropped 0; count of bases not matched to a gene: 3. CDR3 length equals 16 residues. Germline V CDR1 and CDR2: MDHEN, SYDVKM. This CDR3 is CASRGQGSSGANVLTF. The CDR3 coding sequence is TGTGCCAGCAGGGGACAGGGCAGCTCTGGGGCCAACGTCCTGACTTTC.

This clonotype was seen ten or more times. The chain is built from TRBV27 and TRBJ2-7, with 8 bases identical to TRBD1. Trimming took 2 bases from V and 2 from J; bases not matched to a gene: 2. This CDR3 region has 14 residues. The germline gives CDR1 MNHEY, CDR2 SMNVEV (reference sequence). The CDR3 is CASSLSRGPYEQYF. The CDR3 DNA reads as TGTGCCAGCAGTTTAAGCAGGGGGCCCTACGAGCAGTACTTC.

In this sample, this clonotype turned up many times. The genes are TRBV5-1 and TRBJ1-1; 7 nucleotides line up with TRBD1. Trimming took 0 bases from V and 4 from J; bases not matched to a gene: 3. Looked up from germline, CDR1 is SGHRS and CDR2 is YFSETQ. The CDR3 length is 14 residues. This chain's CDR3 is CASSLAGDSTEAFF. The CDR3 DNA follows: TGCGCCAGCAGCTTGGCAGGGGACAGCACTGAAGCTTTCTTT.

J is TRBJ1-1 and V is TRBV20-1; unclear D gene. Per germline, CDR1 DFQATT and CDR2 SNEGSKA (reference sequence). The CDR3 runs 11 residues. Trimming removed 4 bases at V and 14 bases at J, with 17 bases between. The DNA of the CDR3 is TGCAGTGCTACCATATGGACCGAGAAGTTCTTT. It codes for CSATIWTEKFF.

The sample holds many counts of this clonotype. The gene calls are TRBV20-1 and TRBJ2-3, with 9 bases identical to TRBD2. This CDR3 spans 15 amino acids. Germline assignment: CDR1 DFQATT and CDR2 SNEGSKA (reference sequence). V lost 3 bases and J lost 2; bases outside the gene matches: 6. The CDR3 region is CSASSSGVSTDTQYF. CDR3 sequence (DNA): TGCAGTGCTAGCTCTAGCGGGGTGTCCACAGATACGCAGTATTTT.

This clonotype has at least ten counts. This chain joins TRBV5-1 and TRBJ2-7; 9 nucleotides align to TRBD1. Per the germline V gene, CDR1 is SGHRS and CDR2 is YFSETQ. After removal of 7 bases from V and 7 bases from J, the junction contained 21 bases not matched to a gene. The CDR3 totals 17 residues. The CDR3 sequence is CASAEDRGNPLSREQYF. CDR3 DNA sequence: TGCGCCAGCGCTGAGGACAGGGGTAATCCTCTCTCTAGGGAGCAGTACTTC.

This clonotype was seen ten or more times. This chain connects TRBV20-1 to TRBJ1-2, with D possibly matching TRBD1 (6 bases). V dropped 2 bases and J dropped 8 bases, with 15 bases sitting between them. This CDR3 is built from 13 residues. The germline V gene has CDR1 DFQATT and CDR2 SNEGSKA (reference sequence). CDR3 bases: TGCAGTGCTAGATGGGATCAGGGGATGGGCTACACCTTC. It is translated as CSARWDQGMGYTF.

Comment on this clonotype: The junction does not match germline at one end; this may be a read error. The rearrangement joins TRBV20-1 to TRBJ2-5; D perhaps matches TRBD1 (5 bases). The CDR3 consists of 11 residues. Germline CDR1 reads DFQATT; CDR2 reads SNEGSKA (reference sequence). The CDR3 region is CSAAREETQHF. In nucleotides, the CDR3 is TGCAGTGCTGCCAGGGAAGAGACCCAGCACTTC.

This clonotype was seen ten or more times. This chain connects TRBV29-1 to TRBJ2-1; D gene uncertain. CDR3 length: 12 amino acids. The V end lost 3 bases, the J end lost 8 bases, and 11 bases lay between the germline ends. Germline CDR1 reads SQVTM; CDR2 reads ANQGSEA. The CDR3 nucleotides are TGCAGCGTTGATTACCCAGTCGATGAGCAGTTCTTC. This encodes CSVDYPVDEQFF.

This chain connects TRBV7-2 to TRBJ2-1, with D unclear. CDR1 is SGHTA, CDR2 FQGNSA, per germline. Between the trimmed V and J ends, which lost 7 bases and 1 base, there was a span of 8 bases. The CDR3 runs to 13 residues. Here the CDR3 DNA reads TGTGCCAGCACCTTGCTTTCCTACAATGAGCAGTTCTTC. As protein: CASTLLSYNEQFF.

This clonotype was counted many times. The chain has TRBV7-9 and TRBJ1-2; TRBD1 matches at 8 bases. CDR1 SEHNR and CDR2 FQNEAQ come from the germline V gene (reference sequence). This CDR3 region has 17 residues. After removal of 5 bases from V and 5 bases from J, the junction contained 16 bases not matched to a gene. CDR3 amino acids: CASSRVMLGTGDYGYTF. Here the CDR3 DNA reads TGTGCCAGCAGCCGCGTCATGCTAGGGACAGGCGATTATGGCTACACCTTC.

The CDR3 sequence is CASSILGANTDTQYF. Written as DNA, the CDR3 is TGTGCCAGCTCCATTTTAGGGGCTAACACAGATACGCAGTATTTT. The V call is TRBV11-2, the J call TRBJ2-3; weak D call: TRBD1 (5 bases). Trimming took 8 bases from V and 2 from J, leaving 17 bases between them. This CDR3 has 15 amino acids. From germline, CDR1 is SGHAT and CDR2 FQNNGV. The full variable domain, its missing parts supplied by reference TRBV11-2 and TRBJ2-3, is EAGVAQSPRYKIIEKRQSVAFWCNPISGHATLYWYQQILGQGPKLLIQFQNNGVVDDSQLPKDRFSAERLKGVDSTLKIQPAKLEDSAVYLCASSILGANTDTQYFGPGTRLTVL.

This clonotype has ten or more counts. This rearrangement joins TRBV7-2 to TRBJ1-2, with 12 nucleotides matching TRBD1. Germline loops: CDR1 SGHTA, CDR2 FQGNSA. CDR3 size: 16 residues. Trimming removed 4 bases from V and 8 bases from J; junction bases left unmatched: 11. The CDR3: CASSYPGTGGRGGYTF. The CDR3 nucleotides read TGTGCCAGCAGCTACCCCGGGACAGGGGGCCGGGGGGGCTACACCTTC.

The V gene is TRBV9, the J gene TRBJ2-1, with 7 bases lining up with TRBD2. Looked up from germline, CDR1 is SGDLS and CDR2 is YYNGEE. Losses at the gene ends were 3 bases for V and 4 bases for J; bases not matched to a gene: 10. This CDR3 region has 16 residues. CDR3 in amino acids: CASSGRKRGTYNEQFF. DNA for the CDR3: TGTGCCAGCAGCGGGCGTAAGCGGGGAACTTACAATGAGCAGTTCTTC.

This clonotype was counted many times. The chain carries TRBV7-2 and TRBJ2-5; tentative D call: TRBD2 (6 bases). CDR3 length: 15 residues. The ends were cut back, 3 bases at V and 1 base at J, with 12 bases in the middle. The germline V gene has CDR1 SGHTA and CDR2 FQGNSA. In DNA, the CDR3 is TGTGCCAGCAGCTTCGGGGGTCGGGTCCAAGAGACCCAGTACTTC. Protein: CASSFGGRVQETQYF.

This clonotype was counted ten times or more. This rearrangement joins TRBV5-1 to TRBJ1-2; TRBD1 is a possible D gene (6 bases). Germline lookup yields CDR1 SGHRS and CDR2 YFSETQ. The CDR3 spans 13 residues. V shed 3 bases and J shed 5 bases, with 11 bases lying between them. The CDR3 region is CASSWSGEYGYTF. The CDR3 DNA sequence: TGCGCCAGCAGCTGGTCAGGGGAGTATGGCTACACCTTC.